Below, 25 T cell receptor beta chains from the same sample are listed, as sequenced in a study of blood T cell repertoires in COVID-19. The repertoire was sequenced with immunoSEQ multiplex PCR; TCRdb's copy has only in-frame clones and lacks some. Of roughly 100,000 clones detected, roughly 87% appear once; the ten largest clones hold more than 5.5%. The source material was peripheral blood. The receptors here all came from a human donor in a cohort sampled during active COVID-19.

The J gene is TRBJ2-1, the V gene TRBV6-5; 10 bases are a match to TRBD2. The CDR3 totals 15 residues. CDR1 is MNHEY, CDR2 SVGAGI, per germline. V lost 6 bases and J lost 9; bases outside the gene matches: 11. CDR3 residues: CASRLGLAEAGEQFF. CDR3 coding DNA: TGTGCCAGCAGATTAGGACTAGCGGAGGCGGGTGAGCAGTTCTTC.

The rearrangement links TRBV29-1 to TRBJ2-3; 9 positions match TRBD2. The CDR3 consists of 19 residues. Trimming cost V 2 bases and J 0 bases; bases outside gene matches: 15. Looked up from germline, CDR1 is SQVTM and CDR2 is ANQGSEA. Here the CDR3 DNA reads TGCAGCGTTGAATTCGCTAGCGGGACGGGGGGGGCTAGCACAGATACGCAGTATTTT. Translating it yields CSVEFASGTGGASTDTQYF.

The chain couples TRBV5-6 to TRBJ2-3; possible D gene TRBD2, 6 bases. Germline V gene sequence: CDR1 SGHDT, CDR2 YYEEEE. V was clipped by 0 bases and J by 2 bases, with 10 bases between them. This CDR3 is 15 amino acids long. CDR3 nucleotides: TGTGCCAGCAGCTTGGGAGGAGGGACCACAGATACGCAGTATTTT. Amino acids: CASSLGGGTTDTQYF. Together with reference TRBV5-6 and TRBJ2-3, the CDR3 gives the full variable domain: DAGVTQSPTHLIKTRGQQVTLRCSPKSGHDTVSWYQQALGQGPQFIFQYYEEEERQRGNFPDRFSGHQFPNYSSELNVNALLLGDSALYLCASSLGGGTTDTQYFGPGTRLTVL.

This rearrangement joins TRBV5-1 to TRBJ2-7; D gene uncertain. CDR1 is SGHRS and CDR2 is YFSETQ in the germline V gene. CDR3 length: 15 residues. V was pared by 1 base and J by 0 bases, with 11 bases between. Here the CDR3 reads CASSLTDTSSYEQYF. The CDR3 DNA is TGCGCCAGCAGCTTGACCGACACAAGCTCCTACGAGCAGTACTTC.

The chain joins TRBV28 to TRBJ2-1, with TRBD2 matching 11 bases. Germline V gene data show CDR1 as MDHEN and CDR2 as SYDVKM. Trimming at V came to 6 bases and at J to 1 base, leaving 5 bases not matched to a gene. The CDR3 contains 16 residues. CDR3 amino acids: CASRVSGRVSYNEQFF. The DNA of the CDR3 is TGTGCCAGCAGGGTTAGCGGGAGGGTATCCTACAATGAGCAGTTCTTC.

The V and J genes are TRBV24-1 and TRBJ2-3; TRBD1 matches 9 bases. The CDR3 totals 16 residues. After removal of 1 base from V and 6 bases from J, the junction contained 7 bases not matched to a gene. Per the germline V gene, CDR1 is KGHDR and CDR2 is SFDVKD. The CDR3 coding sequence is TGTGCCACCAGTGATTTTCTGACAGGGGGAATTGATACGCAGTATTTT. Amino acids: CATSDFLTGGIDTQYF.

The chain is built from TRBV5-1 and TRBJ1-5; 9 bases agree with TRBD1. Trimming removed 3 bases from V and 6 bases from J; junction bases left unmatched: 10. The CDR3 sequence is 16 residues long. Germline V gene data show CDR1 as SGHRS and CDR2 as YFSETQ. As DNA, the CDR3 is TGCGCCAGCAGCTCGGGACAGGGTGGGTCGGGTCAGCCCCAGCATTTT. Residues: CASSSGQGGSGQPQHF.

The chain joins TRBV28 to TRBJ1-6; 7 bases map to TRBD1. There are 15 residues in the CDR3. V lost 2 bases to trimming and J lost 7 bases; unmatched junction nucleotides: 5. CDR1 and CDR2 from the germline V gene are MDHEN and SYDVKM. The CDR3 bases are TGTGCCAGCAGTTTACCACAGGGGAACAATTCACCCCTCCACTTT. Amino acids: CASSLPQGNNSPLHF.

This clone rates as medium-sized. The chain couples TRBV5-4 to TRBJ2-7; 8 bases match TRBD1. The V gene's germline CDR1 is SGHNT and CDR2 YYREEE (reference sequence). This CDR3 contains 15 residues. V trimming: 2 bases; J trimming: 4 bases; junction bases outside the gene matches: 8. CDR3 protein: CASSFTGTGAYEQYF. The DNA of the CDR3 is TGTGCCAGCAGCTTTACCGGGACAGGAGCTTACGAGCAGTACTTC.

The chain has TRBV11-2 and TRBJ2-5, with TRBD1 matching over 9 bases. Trimming at V came to 5 bases and at J to 1 base, leaving 11 bases not matched to a gene. The germline V gene has CDR1 SGHAT and CDR2 FQNNGV. The CDR3 has 17 amino acids. CDR3 nucleotide sequence: TGTGCCAGCAGCCAAGAAATAAACAGGGGGCTCCAAGAGACCCAGTACTTC. Its translation: CASSQEINRGLQETQYF. Drawing the rest from reference TRBV11-2 and TRBJ2-5, the complete variable domain is EAGVAQSPRYKIIEKRQSVAFWCNPISGHATLYWYQQILGQGPKLLIQFQNNGVVDDSQLPKDRFSAERLKGVDSTLKIQPAKLEDSAVYLCASSQEINRGLQETQYFGPGTRLLVL.

The genes are TRBV28 and TRBJ1-5; the D gene is possibly TRBD1 (6 bases). CDR1 is MDHEN, CDR2 SYDVKM, per germline. V lost 6 bases and J 0 bases, leaving 9 bases between the germline ends. The CDR3 consists of 14 residues. CDR3 loop: CASRQTGSNQPQHF. The CDR3 region has the DNA TGTGCCAGCAGGCAGACAGGTAGCAATCAGCCCCAGCATTTT. The variable domain in full, completed from reference TRBV28 and TRBJ1-5, reads DVKVTQSSRYLVKRTGEKVFLECVQDMDHENMFWYRQDPGLGLRLIYFSYDVKMKEKGDIPEGYSVSREKKERFSLILESASTNQTSMYLCASRQTGSNQPQHFGDGTRLSIL.

This clone was seen a single time. V gene TRBV2 combines with J gene TRBJ2-5, with 12 bases identical to TRBD1. Losses at the gene ends were 6 bases for V and 2 bases for J; bases not matched to a gene: 4. From germline, CDR1 is SNHLY and CDR2 FYNNEI. The CDR3 covers 15 residues. CDR3 protein: CASSWDRGRQETQYF. In nucleotides, the CDR3 is TGTGCCAGCAGCTGGGACAGGGGGCGACAAGAGACCCAGTACTTC.

This sequence joins TRBV19 and TRBJ1-5, with 7 positions matching TRBD1. This CDR3 region has 17 residues. Per the germline V gene, CDR1 is LNHDA and CDR2 is SQIVND (reference sequence). V was clipped by 1 base and J by 0 bases; unmatched bases: 6. This CDR3 is CASSIVLGDSSNQPQHF. The CDR3 DNA is TGTGCCAGTAGTATAGTTTTGGGGGACAGTAGCAATCAGCCCCAGCATTTT.

This clone was seen a handful of times. This chain joins TRBV4-1 and TRBJ1-2, with 7 bases matching TRBD1. Germline CDR1 reads MGHRA; CDR2 reads YSYEKL. This CDR3 contains 17 residues. The trim removed 1 base at V and 3 bases at J, leaving 11 bases unmatched. CDR3 DNA sequence: TGCGCCAGCAGCCAAGGTTTAAGGGGGCGCGTTGACTATGGCTACACCTTC. Its protein product is CASSQGLRGRVDYGYTF.

CDR3 region: CASSLALAVYEQYF. DNA for the CDR3: TGTGCCAGCAGCTTGGCACTAGCGGTCTACGAGCAGTACTTC. V and J are TRBV5-6 and TRBJ2-7; TRBD2 matches at 8 bases. CDR1 SGHDT and CDR2 YYEEEE come from the germline V gene. Trimming removed 0 bases from V and 3 bases from J; junction bases left unmatched: 2. This CDR3 has 14 amino acids.

To note about this clone: Its ends do not fully match the called genes, so a read error is possible. This chain uses TRBV9 with TRBJ1-1, with 7 bases identical to TRBD1. The germline gives CDR1 SGDLS, CDR2 YYNGEE. There are 13 residues in the CDR3. The CDR3 protein is CSLRDRENTEAFF. CDR3 DNA: TGCTCACTTCGGGACAGAGAGAACACTGAAGCTTTCTTT.

CDR3 sequence reads: CASSPLDRLDEQYF. CDR3 DNA sequence: TGTGCCAGCAGTCCCCTCGACAGGCTCGACGAGCAGTACTTC. The J gene is TRBJ2-7, the V gene TRBV28; perhaps TRBD1 as D (6 bases). CDR1 is MDHEN, CDR2 SYDVKM, per germline. This CDR3 has 14 amino acids. The ends were cut back, 5 bases at V and 5 bases at J, with 16 bases in the middle. Filled out from reference TRBV28 and TRBJ2-7, the complete variable domain reads DVKVTQSSRYLVKRTGEKVFLECVQDMDHENMFWYRQDPGLGLRLIYFSYDVKMKEKGDIPEGYSVSREKKERFSLILESASTNQTSMYLCASSPLDRLDEQYFGPGTRLTVT.

This clone was seen a handful of times. This chain uses TRBV6-5 with TRBJ1-6, with 8 bases aligning to TRBD1. V lost 2 bases to trimming and J lost 7 bases; unmatched junction nucleotides: 7. In germline, CDR1 is MNHEY, CDR2 SVGAGI. This CDR3 spans 16 amino acids. The CDR3 loop is CASSYPWAGGNSPLHF. DNA for the CDR3: TGTGCCAGCAGTTACCCGTGGGCAGGGGGCAATTCACCCCTCCACTTT.

This clone has a single count. This chain joins TRBV3-1 (or the pseudogene TRBV3-2) and TRBJ2-3; 8 bases are a match to TRBD1. The V gene's germline CDR1 is LGHDT and CDR2 YNNKEL (reference sequence). V trimming: 6 bases; J trimming: 0 bases; junction bases outside the gene matches: 14. CDR3 length equals 18 residues. The CDR3 DNA sequence: TGTGCCAGCAGATCCGGGACAGGTTATCCCCCTAGCACAGATACGCAGTATTTT. Protein sequence: CASRSGTGYPPSTDTQYF.

The rearrangement links TRBV12-3 or TRBV12-4 to TRBJ1-3; D is uncertain. The CDR3 is 12 amino acids. V was cut by 3 bases and J by 4 bases, with 4 bases left in between. DNA of the CDR3: TGTGCCAGCAGTTTCGGGGGAAACACCATATATTTT. It translates to CASSFGGNTIYF.

Only one count was recorded for this clone. In DNA, the CDR3 is TGTGCCAGCAGCCTACCGGGGACCTACGAGCAGTACTTC. This codes for CASSLPGTYEQYF. The genes are TRBV3-1 (or the pseudogene TRBV3-2) and TRBJ2-7, with TRBD2 as a possible D gene (5 bases). The CDR3 loop spans 13 amino acids. V shed 4 bases and J shed 2 bases, with 9 bases lying between them. The germline gives CDR1 LGHDT, CDR2 YNNKEL (reference sequence).

The rearrangement links TRBV5-1 to TRBJ2-5; 7 nucleotides match TRBD2. The V segment lost 5 bases and the J segment 2 bases; nucleotides outside the gene matches: 9. The CDR3 extends over 15 amino acids. Germline V lookup: CDR1 SGHRS, CDR2 YFSETQ. The CDR3 DNA follows: TGCGCCAGCAGTAGGCTAGCGGAGCCGCAAGAGACCCAGTACTTC. This translates into CASSRLAEPQETQYF.

This chain links TRBV14 with TRBJ2-3; no clear D. V dropped 0 bases and J dropped 2 bases, with 12 bases sitting between them. Germline loops: CDR1 SGHDN, CDR2 FVKESK. This CDR3 region has 16 residues. The CDR3 protein is CASSQDHGGDTDTQYF. In DNA, the CDR3 is TGTGCCAGCAGCCAAGATCATGGCGGTGACACAGATACGCAGTATTTT.

The chain employs TRBV27 and TRBJ2-3, with 11 bases that match TRBD2. The germline CDR1 and CDR2 sequences are MNHEY and SMNVEV (reference sequence). The CDR3 consists of 17 residues. Unmatched junction bases numbered 6, after V lost 0 bases and J lost 4 bases. The CDR3 sequence is CASSLSIAGGMPDTQYF. The CDR3 DNA follows: TGTGCCAGCAGTTTATCGATAGCGGGAGGGATGCCAGATACGCAGTATTTT.

This chain joins TRBV5-1 and TRBJ1-4, with 7 positions matching TRBD1. V lost 3 bases and J lost 5; bases outside the gene matches: 4. Germline V lookup: CDR1 SGHRS, CDR2 YFSETQ. The CDR3 loop spans 14 amino acids. The CDR3 spells CASSYETGNEKLFF. CDR3 in DNA: TGCGCCAGCAGCTATGAGACAGGGAATGAAAAACTGTTTTTT. Based on the CDR3 plus reference TRBV5-1 and TRBJ1-4, the full variable domain is KAGVTQTPRYLIKTRGQQVTLSCSPISGHRSVSWYQQTPGQGLQFLFEYFSETQRNKGNFPGRFSGRQFSNSRSEMNVSTLELGDSALYLCASSYETGNEKLFFGSGTQLSVL.